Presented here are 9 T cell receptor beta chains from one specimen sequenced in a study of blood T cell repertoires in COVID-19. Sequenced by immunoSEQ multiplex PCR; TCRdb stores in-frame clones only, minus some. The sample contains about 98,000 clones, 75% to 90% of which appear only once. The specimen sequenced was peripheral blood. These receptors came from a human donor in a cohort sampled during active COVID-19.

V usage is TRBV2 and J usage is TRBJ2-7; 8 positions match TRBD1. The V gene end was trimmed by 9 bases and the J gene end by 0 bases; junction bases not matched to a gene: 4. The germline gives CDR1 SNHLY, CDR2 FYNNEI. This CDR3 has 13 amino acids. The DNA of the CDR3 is TGTGCCAGTGCTGGACAGGGCTCCTACGAGCAGTACTTC. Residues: CASAGQGSYEQYF.

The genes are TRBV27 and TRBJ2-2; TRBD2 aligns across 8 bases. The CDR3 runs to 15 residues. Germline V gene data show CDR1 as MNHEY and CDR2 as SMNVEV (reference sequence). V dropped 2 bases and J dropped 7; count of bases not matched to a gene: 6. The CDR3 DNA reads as TGTGCCAGCAGTTTAAGGGCTAGCGGGCGCGGGGAGCTGTTTTTT. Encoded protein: CASSLRASGRGELFF.

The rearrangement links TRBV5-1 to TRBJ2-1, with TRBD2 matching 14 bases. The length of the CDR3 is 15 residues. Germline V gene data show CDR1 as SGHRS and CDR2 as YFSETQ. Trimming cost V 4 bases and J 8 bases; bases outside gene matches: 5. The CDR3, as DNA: TGCGCCAGCAGCCTCGGGACTAGCGGGGGCCATGAGCAGTTCTTC. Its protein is CASSLGTSGGHEQFF.

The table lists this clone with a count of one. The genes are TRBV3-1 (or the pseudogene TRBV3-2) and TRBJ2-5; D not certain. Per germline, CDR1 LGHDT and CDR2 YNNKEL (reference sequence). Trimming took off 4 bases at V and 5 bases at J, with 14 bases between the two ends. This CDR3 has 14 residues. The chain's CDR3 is CASSLDRIRETQYF. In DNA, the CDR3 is TGTGCCAGCAGCCTAGATCGGATCAGGGAGACCCAGTACTTC.

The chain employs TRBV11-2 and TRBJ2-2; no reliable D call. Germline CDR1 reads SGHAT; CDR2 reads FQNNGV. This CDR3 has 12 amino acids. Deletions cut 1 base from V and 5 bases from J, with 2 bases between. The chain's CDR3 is CASSLVTGELFF. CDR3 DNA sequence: TGTGCCAGCAGCTTAGTAACCGGGGAGCTGTTTTTT.

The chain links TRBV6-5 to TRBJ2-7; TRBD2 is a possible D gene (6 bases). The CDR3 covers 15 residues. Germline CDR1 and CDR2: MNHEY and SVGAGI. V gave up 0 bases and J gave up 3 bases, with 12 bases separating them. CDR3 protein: CASSYSGGLFYEQYF. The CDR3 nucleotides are TGTGCCAGCAGTTACTCGGGAGGATTGTTCTACGAGCAGTACTTC.

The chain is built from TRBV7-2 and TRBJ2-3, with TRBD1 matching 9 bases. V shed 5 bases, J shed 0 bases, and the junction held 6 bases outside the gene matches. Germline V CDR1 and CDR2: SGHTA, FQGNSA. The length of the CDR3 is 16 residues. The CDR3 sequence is CASSRTGGRSTDTQYF. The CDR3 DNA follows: TGTGCCAGCAGCCGCACAGGGGGCAGGAGCACAGATACGCAGTATTTT.

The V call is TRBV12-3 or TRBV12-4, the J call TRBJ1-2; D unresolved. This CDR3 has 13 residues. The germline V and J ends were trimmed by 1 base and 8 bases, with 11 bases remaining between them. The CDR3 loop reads CASSLERRRGYTF. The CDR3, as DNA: TGTGCCAGCAGTTTAGAAAGGCGGCGGGGCTACACCTTC.

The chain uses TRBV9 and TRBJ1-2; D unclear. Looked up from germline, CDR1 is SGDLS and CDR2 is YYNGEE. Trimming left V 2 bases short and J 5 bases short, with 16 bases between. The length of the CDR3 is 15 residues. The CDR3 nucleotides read TGTGCCAGCAGCGTCGGGTCCCCGAGAGGGTATGGCTACACCTTC. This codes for CASSVGSPRGYGYTF.